These 14 T cell receptor beta chains came from one sample sequenced in a study of blood T cell repertoires in COVID-19. TCRdb keeps only in-frame clones here, not all; method: immunoSEQ multiplex PCR. The table records about 530,000 clones, about 89% of them present only once. Specimen: peripheral blood. These receptor sequences come from a woman aged 45-59 years with COVID-19, enrolled during active disease.

J is TRBJ2-1 and V is TRBV5-4; 7 bases agree with TRBD2. With V trimmed by 3 bases and J by 0 bases, 3 bases remained unmatched. Germline values: CDR1 SGHNT, CDR2 YYREEE (reference sequence). The CDR3 has 15 residues. CDR3 in amino acids: CASSSAGYSYNEQFF. DNA for the CDR3: TGTGCCAGCAGCTCAGCGGGGTACTCCTACAATGAGCAGTTCTTC.

The sample holds one count of this clone. This chain links TRBV13 with TRBJ2-7; no firm D call. Germline V gene data show CDR1 as PRHDT and CDR2 as FYEKMQ (reference sequence). Trimming took 0 bases from V and 2 from J, leaving 5 bases between them. The CDR3 extends over 13 amino acids. The CDR3 region is CASSLGATYEQYF. The CDR3 DNA reads TGTGCCAGCAGCTTAGGAGCTACCTACGAGCAGTACTTC.

The chain employs TRBV11-1 and TRBJ1-1; weak D call: TRBD1 (6 bases). This CDR3 contains 14 residues. The germline CDR1 and CDR2 sequences are SGHAT and FQDESV (reference sequence). The V end was cut by 5 bases, the J end by 6 bases, with 16 bases between. The CDR3: CASSNREVEAEAFF. In DNA, the CDR3 is TGTGCCAGCAGCAACAGGGAAGTCGAGGCTGAAGCTTTCTTT.

The rearrangement joins TRBV5-1 to TRBJ2-1; no clear D. Trimming pared 4 bases from V and 8 bases from J, leaving 7 bases between. The CDR3 consists of 11 residues. CDR1 SGHRS and CDR2 YFSETQ come from the germline V gene. The CDR3 nucleotides read TGCGCCAGCAGCAACAGACATGAGCAGTTCTTC. Translated: CASSNRHEQFF.

The sample holds one count of this clone. The rearrangement joins TRBV6-6 to TRBJ2-6; 7 bases are shared with TRBD1. From germline, CDR1 is MNHNY and CDR2 SVGAGI (reference sequence). Losses at the gene ends were 8 bases for V and 4 bases for J; bases not matched to a gene: 11. This CDR3 has 16 residues. CDR3 in amino acids: CASSPQGNSGANVLTF. CDR3 coding DNA: TGTGCCAGCTCCCCACAGGGGAACTCGGGGGCCAACGTCCTGACTTTC.

The V call is TRBV7-2, the J call TRBJ1-1, with D uncertain. V was trimmed by 3 bases and J by 0 bases, leaving 8 bases between them. The CDR3 contains 14 residues. Germline lookup yields CDR1 SGHTA and CDR2 FQGNSA. Written as DNA, the CDR3 is TGTGCCAGCAGCTTGGGCAGCATGAACACTGAAGCTTTCTTT. Translated: CASSLGSMNTEAFF.

The chain carries TRBV5-6 and TRBJ1-1; perhaps TRBD1 as D (5 bases). Trimming took off 4 bases at V and 3 bases at J, with 13 bases between the two ends. This CDR3 contains 14 residues. The germline CDR1 and CDR2 sequences are SGHDT and YYEEEE. The CDR3 DNA follows: TGTGCCAGCAGCCGCTTCGGGGGTTACACTGAAGCTTTCTTT. It specifies CASSRFGGYTEAFF. Together with reference TRBV5-6 and TRBJ1-1, the CDR3 gives the full variable domain: DAGVTQSPTHLIKTRGQQVTLRCSPKSGHDTVSWYQQALGQGPQFIFQYYEEEERQRGNFPDRFSGHQFPNYSSELNVNALLLGDSALYLCASSRFGGYTEAFFGQGTRLTVV.

The V and J genes are TRBV12-3 or TRBV12-4 and TRBJ1-2, with D possibly being TRBD1 (6 bases). The CDR3 is 13 amino acids. Trimming took off 1 base at V and 5 bases at J, with 8 bases between the two ends. The CDR3 bases are TGTGCCAGCAGTTTAGTGGGGGCATATGGCTACACCTTC. This codes for CASSLVGAYGYTF.

The rearrangement joins TRBV5-1 to TRBJ2-7; D might be TRBD1 (6 bases). CDR3 length: 14 residues. The germline V gene has CDR1 SGHRS and CDR2 YFSETQ. V was shortened by 4 bases and J by 3 bases, with 14 bases between the two germline ends. CDR3 DNA: TGCGCCAGCAGCCCTGGGGCAGGGGTCTACGAGCAGTACTTC. Translating it yields CASSPGAGVYEQYF.

This rearrangement joins TRBV2 to TRBJ2-2; perhaps TRBD1 as D (6 bases). V lost 7 bases, J lost 0 bases, and 12 bases lay in between. The germline V gene has CDR1 SNHLY and CDR2 FYNNEI. This CDR3 contains 15 residues. CDR3 in DNA: TGTGCCAGCAATACCGGGACACCGAACACCGGGGAGCTGTTTTTT. Translation gives CASNTGTPNTGELFF.

The V call is TRBV3-1 (or the pseudogene TRBV3-2), the J call TRBJ2-5; D might be TRBD2 (7 bases). The germline CDR1 and CDR2 sequences are LGHDT and YNNKEL (reference sequence). Deletions cut 4 bases from V and 5 bases from J, with 14 bases between. This CDR3 has 14 residues. CDR3 amino acids: CASSRVGGGETQYF. CDR3 DNA sequence: TGTGCCAGCAGCCGGGTAGGGGGAGGGGAGACCCAGTACTTC.

This rearrangement joins TRBV24-1 to TRBJ2-3, with 8 bases fitting TRBD1. Trimming removed 6 bases from V and 4 bases from J; junction bases left unmatched: 5. The germline V gene has CDR1 KGHDR and CDR2 SFDVKD. This CDR3 is built from 14 residues. CDR3 amino acids: CATSPTGEADTQYF. The CDR3 nucleotides are TGTGCCACCAGTCCGACAGGGGAGGCAGATACGCAGTATTTT.

J is TRBJ1-2 and V is TRBV7-9, with 7 bases aligning to TRBD1. Germline loops: CDR1 SEHNR, CDR2 FQNEAQ (reference sequence). V lost 4 bases to trimming and J lost 4 bases; unmatched junction nucleotides: 3. This CDR3 is built from 13 residues. The CDR3 is CASSSGQLYGYTF. The CDR3 coding sequence is TGTGCCAGCAGCTCGGGACAGCTCTATGGCTACACCTTC.

The V gene is TRBV18, the J gene TRBJ1-6; 7 nucleotides agree with TRBD1. Germline V gene data show CDR1 as KGHSH and CDR2 as LQKENI. CDR3 size: 15 residues. The ends lost 3 bases at V and 4 bases at J; junction bases unmatched: 3. The CDR3 sequence is CASSPRTGYNSPLHF. CDR3 sequence (DNA): TGTGCCAGCTCACCCCGGACAGGTTATAATTCACCCCTCCACTTT.